The rows below give T cell receptor beta chains drawn from one sample of a study of blood T cell repertoires in COVID-19. The protocol was immunoSEQ multiplex PCR, while the TCRdb copy is restricted to in-frame clones and leaves out a portion. The repertoire holds about 350,000 clones, with roughly 86% as singletons. The material sequenced was PBMCs or T cells enriched from blood (not recorded which). All receptors come from a woman between 25 and 40 years old who had recovered from COVID-19. Each CDR3 is given with its conserved first and last residue. The D gene is left open where the match is weak. Not every row has a clone size; where given, it reads once, few, many or a size class.

D	length	size	V	J	DNA	CDR3
-	12	-	TRBV12-3/TRBV12-4	TRBJ1-1	TGTGCCAGCAGTTTAAAGGGGACTGAAGCTTTCTTT	CASSLKGTEAFF
-	14	-	TRBV19	TRBJ2-5	TGTGCCAGTAGCCGCAGGGGCGCCCAAGAGACCCAGTACTTC	CASSRRGAQETQYF
-	16	-	TRBV28	TRBJ2-7	TGTGCCAGCAGTTCATTAGGGGACTTGGGCTCCTACGAGCAGTACTTC	CASSSLGDLGSYEQYF
-	15	-	TRBV4-2	TRBJ1-2	TGTGCCAGCAGCCAAGGCCCCTCGGGTAACTATGGCTACACCTTC	CASSQGPSGNYGYTF
-	13	-	TRBV29-1	TRBJ2-7	TGCAGCGGCCTGGGGCTACAGGGAGAGGAGCAGTACTTC	CSGLGLQGEEQYF
TRBD1	15	-	TRBV5-1	TRBJ2-2	TGCGCCAGCAGCTTAGGGACAGGGAATGGCGGGGAGCTGTTTTTT	CASSLGTGNGGELFF
TRBD2	14	-	TRBV7-2	TRBJ2-7	TGTGCCAGCAGCCCCGGGACTAGTTTCTACGAGCAGTACTTC	CASSPGTSFYEQYF
-	13	-	TRBV4-3	TRBJ1-1	TGCGCCAGCAGCCAACATCCGAACACTGAAGCTTTCTTT	CASSQHPNTEAFF
TRBD1	12	-	TRBV12-3/TRBV12-4	TRBJ1-1	TGTGCCAGCAGTCCGCAGGGGGCTGAAGCTTTCTTT	CASSPQGAEAFF
-	18	-	TRBV15	TRBJ2-1	TGTGCCACCAGCAGAGAGGTCCCCGACAGGAGCTCCTACAATGAGCAGTTCTTC	CATSREVPDRSSYNEQFF
-	14	-	TRBV6-5	TRBJ1-1	TGTGCCAGCAGTTATTTTACGGGGAACACTGAAGCTTTCTTT	CASSYFTGNTEAFF
TRBD1	17	-	TRBV7-8	TRBJ1-5	TGTGCCAGCAGCTTAGGGCCCACAGGGGCCATGGGTCAGCCCCAGCATTTT	CASSLGPTGAMGQPQHF
-	14	-	TRBV7-7	TRBJ2-5	TGTGCTAGCAGCCCCGGGCCCGGGGAAGAGACCCAGTACTTC	CASSPGPGEETQYF
-	15	-	TRBV11-2	TRBJ1-1	TGTGCCAGCAGCTTAGTGTGGGGGCGGCGGACTGAAGCTTTCTTT	CASSLVWGRRTEAFF
TRBD2	16	-	TRBV5-1	TRBJ2-2	TGCGCCAGCAGCTTGGAACTAGCGGGGGTGAACGGGGAGCTGTTTTTT	CASSLELAGVNGELFF
-	12	-	TRBV5-8	TRBJ2-3	TGTGCCAGCAACCGGGGAGCAGATACGCAGTATTTT	CASNRGADTQYF
-	14	-	TRBV7-2	TRBJ2-7	TGTGCCAGCAGCTTAGCTATTTACGGGGTCGAGCAGTACTTC	CASSLAIYGVEQYF
TRBD1	15	few	TRBV6-2/TRBV6-3	TRBJ2-1	TGTGCCAGCAGTCCACAACAGGGGGCGCGGATTGAGCAGTTCTTC	CASSPQQGARIEQFF
-	22	once	TRBV23-1	TRBJ2-6	TGCGCCAGCAGTCTAGAAAGGGGGACCGGGGCACTTTCCAGCTCTGGGGCCAACGTCCTGACTTTC	CASSLERGTGALSSSGANVLTF
TRBD1	12	few	TRBV30	TRBJ1-2	TGTGCCTGGAGCCGGGACAGCGGGGGCTACACCTTC	CAWSRDSGGYTF
TRBD1	15	-	TRBV28	TRBJ1-2	TGTGCCAGCAGTTTAACTACAGGGGTAGGCTATGGCTACACCTTC	CASSLTTGVGYGYTF
TRBD2	15	-	TRBV6-5	TRBJ2-5	TGTGCCAGCAGTTACTCACGGCGGGGGGGAGAGACCCAGTACTTC	CASSYSRRGGETQYF
TRBD1	15	once	TRBV3-1/TRBV3-2	TRBJ1-2	TGTGCCAGCAGCCAAACAGTGGACAGGGAATTTGGCTACACCTTC	CASSQTVDREFGYTF
-	13	-	TRBV7-3	TRBJ2-1	TGTGCCAGCAGCTTACAGGGAAGGGGTGAGCAGTTCTTC	CASSLQGRGEQFF
-	15	-	TRBV19	TRBJ1-2	TGTGCCAGTAGAACCCTGGGGGGATACATCGGTGGCTACACCTTC	CASRTLGGYIGGYTF
TRBD2	19	-	TRBV3-1/TRBV3-2	TRBJ2-5	TGTGCCAGCAGCCCTTCCCACCCCTGGACTAGCGGGGGCCAAGAGACCCAGTACTTC	CASSPSHPWTSGGQETQYF
-	16	-	TRBV7-2	TRBJ1-1	TGTGCCAGCTCTTTAGAGGGCCCCCTCTCGAACACTGAAGCTTTCTTT	CASSLEGPLSNTEAFF
-	15	-	TRBV3-1/TRBV3-2	TRBJ2-3	TGTGCCAGCAGCCAAGCTAGCCCGTTAACAGATACGCAGTATTTT	CASSQASPLTDTQYF
TRBD1	13	-	TRBV7-7	TRBJ2-7	TGTGCTAGCAGCAGGGACAGCACCTACGAGCAGTACTTC	CASSRDSTYEQYF
-	13	-	TRBV18	TRBJ1-1	TGTGCCAGCTCAGCCTCAGGGTTCGCTGAAGCTTTCTTT	CASSASGFAEAFF
TRBD2	19	-	TRBV3-1/TRBV3-2	TRBJ2-2	TGTGCCAGCAGCCCCGGGACTAGCGGGGGGTTCCGATTTACCGGGGAGCTGTTTTTT	CASSPGTSGGFRFTGELFF
-	12	once	TRBV19	TRBJ2-3	TGTGCCAGTAGTATAACCCGGGATACGCAGTATTTT	CASSITRDTQYF
-	11	-	TRBV2	TRBJ1-5	TGTGCCAGCAGCATCAATCAGCCCCAGCATTTT	CASSINQPQHF
TRBD2	21	-	TRBV3-1/TRBV3-2	TRBJ2-5	TGTGCCAGCAGCCAAGACTTCGCTCGGGAAGGACTAGCGGGGATCCAAGAGACCCAGTACTTC	CASSQDFAREGLAGIQETQYF
-	14	-	TRBV5-1	TRBJ2-1	TGCGCCAGCAGCTTGGAGGACTTCGGTGTTGAGCAGTTCTTC	CASSLEDFGVEQFF
-	14	-	TRBV9	TRBJ1-1	TGTGCCAGCAGCGCTGACAGGATGAACACTGAAGCTTTCTTT	CASSADRMNTEAFF
-	13	-	TRBV29-1	TRBJ2-5	TGCAGCGTTGACCCACGAGGGGGAGAGACCCAGTACTTC	CSVDPRGGETQYF
TRBD1	16	-	TRBV6-5	TRBJ1-2	TGTGCCAGCAGTTACCGAGGTCAGGGGGCGAACTATGGCTACACCTTC	CASSYRGQGANYGYTF
-	14	-	TRBV4-3	TRBJ2-1	TGCGCCAGCAGCCAAGTACCAGGGAAGGATGAGCAGTTCTTC	CASSQVPGKDEQFF
-	12	-	TRBV30	TRBJ1-3	TGTGCCTGGAGTGTAGGCGGATACACCATATATTTT	CAWSVGGYTIYF
-	14	-	TRBV25-1	TRBJ1-6	TGTGCCAGCAGTGGACTGGGGGGTAATTCACCCCTCCACTTT	CASSGLGGNSPLHF
-	13	-	TRBV19	TRBJ1-5	TGTGCCAGTAGTATTCAGCGGGGTCAGCCCCAGCATTTT	CASSIQRGQPQHF
TRBD1	16	-	TRBV4-3	TRBJ1-6	TGCGCCAGCAGCCAAGATCGGGGGGGTGACAGGGAGCTCCTCCACTTT	CASSQDRGGDRELLHF
-	11	-	TRBV5-6	TRBJ2-1	TGTGCCAGCAGCTTTGGGTCGGGGCAGTTCTTC	CASSFGSGQFF
-	12	-	TRBV5-4	TRBJ2-7	TGTGCCAGCAGTTTCACGGGCTACGAGCAGTACTTC	CASSFTGYEQYF
-	14	-	TRBV5-4	TRBJ1-3	TGTGCCAGCAGCTTGGAGGGGGTGCGAAACACCATATATTTT	CASSLEGVRNTIYF
TRBD2	14	-	TRBV11-2	TRBJ2-3	TGTGCCAGCAGCTTCCTAGCGGGCACAGATACGCAGTATTTT	CASSFLAGTDTQYF
TRBD1	16	-	TRBV5-1	TRBJ1-3	TGCGCCAGCAGCTTTGCGGGGACAGCCTCTGGAAACACCATATATTTT	CASSFAGTASGNTIYF
-	13	-	TRBV29-1	TRBJ2-1	TGCAGCGTATCTACAGAAAACTACAATGAGCAGTTCTTC	CSVSTENYNEQFF
-	15	-	TRBV6-5	TRBJ1-2	TGTGCCAGCAGTTACGGCGGTACCGCTAACTATGGCTACACCTTC	CASSYGGTANYGYTF
-	14	-	TRBV12-5	TRBJ2-2	TGTGCTAGTGGTTTAGGAGAGAACACCGGGGAGCTGTTTTTT	CASGLGENTGELFF
-	14	-	TRBV2	TRBJ1-2	TGTGCCAGCAGTGTCAGGGGAATGAACTATGGCTACACCTTC	CASSVRGMNYGYTF
-	15	-	TRBV7-2	TRBJ1-1	TGTGCCAGCAGCCCACACCCCACAGTATGGACTGAAGCTTTCTTT	CASSPHPTVWTEAFF